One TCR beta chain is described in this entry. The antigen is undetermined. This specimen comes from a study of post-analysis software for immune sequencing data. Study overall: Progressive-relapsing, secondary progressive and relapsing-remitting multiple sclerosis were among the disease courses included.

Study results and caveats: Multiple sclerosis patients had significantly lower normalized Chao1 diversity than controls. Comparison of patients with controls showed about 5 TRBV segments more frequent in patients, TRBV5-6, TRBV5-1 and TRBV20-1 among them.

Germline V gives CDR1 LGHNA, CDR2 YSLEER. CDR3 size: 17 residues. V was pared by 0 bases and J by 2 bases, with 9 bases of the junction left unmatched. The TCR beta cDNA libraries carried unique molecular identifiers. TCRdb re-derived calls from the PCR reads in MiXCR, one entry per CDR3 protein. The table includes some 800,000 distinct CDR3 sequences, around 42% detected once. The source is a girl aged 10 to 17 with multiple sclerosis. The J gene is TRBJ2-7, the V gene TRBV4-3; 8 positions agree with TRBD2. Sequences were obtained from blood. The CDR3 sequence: CASSQDWLAGRPYEQYF. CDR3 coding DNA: TGCGCCAGCAGCCAAGATTGGTTAGCGGGACGACCCTACGAGCAGTACTTC.